These 29 T cell receptor beta chains came from one sample sequenced in a study of blood T cells in healthy people across ages. Next came a second PCR, run for roughly 6 to 11 cycles, which used a sample-barcoded 5' primer along with a J-beta primer mix. TCRdb passed the 5' RACE reads through MiXCR, listing each CDR3 protein once. The repertoire holds hundreds of thousands of distinct CDR3 sequences, with approximately 49% as singletons. The sample was blood. These receptors all come from a woman between 55 and 75 years old in good health.

This clonotype was seen repeatedly, ten times or more. The rearrangement links TRBV29-1 to TRBJ2-1, with TRBD1 matching over 9 bases. Losses at the gene ends were 6 bases for V and 3 bases for J; bases not matched to a gene: 9. Per the germline V gene, CDR1 is SQVTM and CDR2 is ANQGSEA. CDR3 size: 15 residues. DNA of the CDR3: TGCAGCGTCGTTACCGGGACAGGGCGCTACAATGAGCAGTTCTTC. The encoded protein is CSVVTGTGRYNEQFF.

J is TRBJ1-1 and V is TRBV7-2, with TRBD1 matching 9 bases. V lost 3 bases and J lost 3; bases outside the gene matches: 5. Germline V gene lookup returns CDR1 SGHTA and CDR2 FQGNSA. This CDR3 is 15 amino acids long. CDR3 in DNA: TGTGCCAGCAGCTTCCTCACAGGGGGCCACACTGAAGCTTTCTTT. Translating it yields CASSFLTGGHTEAFF.

V gene TRBV3-1 combines with J gene TRBJ2-1, with TRBD2 matching 7 bases. Germline V lookup: CDR1 LGHDT, CDR2 YNNKEL (reference sequence). V shed 3 bases and J 5 bases; nucleotides not matched to a gene: 4. The CDR3 covers 14 residues. The CDR3 region is CASSQKAGNNEQFF. The CDR3 DNA follows: TGTGCCAGCAGCCAGAAAGCGGGAAACAATGAGCAGTTCTTC.

The chain employs TRBV20-1 and TRBJ2-2; D ambiguous. The length of the CDR3 is 15 residues. V lost 0 bases to trimming and J lost 1 base, with 9 bases between them. Per the germline V gene, CDR1 is DFQATT and CDR2 is SNEGSKA (reference sequence). CDR3 sequence reads: CSARDLGKNTGELFF. For the CDR3, the DNA is TGCAGTGCTAGAGATCTTGGGAAGAACACCGGGGAGCTGTTTTTT.

CDR3 sequence: CASSPGLGSSYEQYF. CDR3 DNA: TGTGCCAGCTCACCAGGACTGGGGAGCTCCTACGAGCAGTACTTC. The chain carries TRBV18 and TRBJ2-7; weak D call: TRBD2 (5 bases). The V and J ends lost 2 bases and 0 bases respectively, with 11 bases between them. Germline-derived CDR1 and CDR2 are KGHSH and LQKENI. The CDR3 runs 15 residues.

This clonotype has a handful of counts. This chain links TRBV7-2 with TRBJ2-7, with 9 bases matching TRBD2. CDR3 size: 14 residues. Germline V CDR1 and CDR2: SGHTA, FQGNSA. V lost 5 bases to trimming and J lost 3 bases; unmatched junction nucleotides: 5. The CDR3 loop reads CASSISGSRYEQYF. CDR3 bases: TGTGCCAGCAGCATTAGCGGGAGTCGCTACGAGCAGTACTTC.

This chain connects TRBV7-9 to TRBJ2-7; the D gene could be TRBD1 or TRBD2 (6 bases each). The CDR3 is 15 amino acids. In germline, CDR1 is SEHNR, CDR2 FQNEAQ (reference sequence). Trimming stripped 0 bases from V and 3 bases from J, with 12 bases between. CDR3 DNA: TGTGCCAGCAGCTTAGCGGGGGGCTTCTACTACGAGCAGTACTTC. It specifies CASSLAGGFYYEQYF.

The rearrangement links TRBV29-1 to TRBJ2-7; D remains ambiguous. The V end lost 6 bases, the J end lost 4 bases, and 10 bases lay between the germline ends. The CDR3 contains 11 residues. CDR1 and CDR2 from the germline V gene are SQVTM and ANQGSEA. CDR3 DNA: TGCAGCGTGAATGACCCGTACGAGCAGTACTTC. Its protein is CSVNDPYEQYF.

This chain links TRBV20-1 with TRBJ2-1; 10 nucleotides match TRBD2. CDR3 size: 17 residues. V lost 3 bases and J lost 2; bases outside the gene matches: 10. Germline CDR1 DFQATT, CDR2 SNEGSKA (reference sequence). The DNA for the CDR3 is TGCAGTGCTAGGCTAGCGGGAGAGTGGTGGGCCTACAATGAGCAGTTCTTC. It specifies CSARLAGEWWAYNEQFF.

This clonotype turned up a few times. This sequence joins TRBV5-1 and TRBJ2-7; D is undetermined. There are 14 residues in the CDR3. V lost 2 bases and J lost 5, with 14 bases in between. CDR1 is SGHRS, CDR2 YFSETQ, per germline. Here the CDR3 reads CASSLERWANEQYF. The CDR3 DNA reads as TGCGCCAGCAGCTTAGAGCGTTGGGCGAACGAGCAGTACTTC.

A few counts support this clonotype. The DNA for the CDR3 is TGCGCCAGCAGCTTTACAGGGACGGTCCAAGAGACCCAGTACTTC. This encodes CASSFTGTVQETQYF. The chain links TRBV5-1 to TRBJ2-5; TRBD1 might be the D (6 bases). The germline CDR1 and CDR2 sequences are SGHRS and YFSETQ. The CDR3 is 15 amino acids. V lost 2 bases and J lost 1, with 12 bases in between.

This clonotype has only one observation. V is TRBV24-1 and J is TRBJ2-5; 7 nucleotides agree with TRBD1. CDR1 is KGHDR, CDR2 SFDVKD, per germline. The CDR3 contains 15 residues. The junction had 3 bases not matched to a gene; V was cut back by 2 bases and J by 1 base. CDR3 DNA: TGTGCCACCAGTGATTCCGGGACAGTCCAAGAGACCCAGTACTTC. It translates to CATSDSGTVQETQYF.

The CDR3 is CASSLERTSGTGETQYF. The CDR3 nucleotides read TGTGCCAGCAGCTTAGAGAGGACTAGCGGGACGGGAGAGACCCAGTACTTC. The chain carries TRBV7-2 and TRBJ2-5; the match to TRBD2 covers 12 bases. Germline CDR1 reads SGHTA; CDR2 reads FQGNSA. V lost 1 base, J lost 4 bases, and 7 bases stayed unmatched. The CDR3 spans 17 residues. Variable domain in full (rest from reference TRBV7-2 and TRBJ2-5): GAGVSQSPSNKVTEKGKDVELRCDPISGHTALYWYRQSLGQGLEFLIYFQGNSAPDKSGLPSDRFSAERTGGSVSTLTIQRTQQEDSAVYLCASSLERTSGTGETQYFGPGTRLLVL.

This clonotype was detected a few times. The V gene is TRBV5-1, the J gene TRBJ2-3, with 7 bases lining up with TRBD2. The V and J ends lost 2 bases and 0 bases, in that order; junction bases with no gene match: 6. CDR1 and CDR2 from the germline V gene are SGHRS and YFSETQ. The CDR3 totals 16 residues. The CDR3 sequence is CASSFIGRRSTDTQYF. DNA of the CDR3: TGCGCCAGCAGCTTTATCGGGAGGCGTAGCACAGATACGCAGTATTTT.

The rearrangement joins TRBV7-2 to TRBJ2-7, with D possibly being TRBD1 (5 bases). This CDR3 is 15 amino acids long. CDR1 and CDR2 (germline): SGHTA, FQGNSA. V gave up 5 bases and J gave up 0 bases, with 14 bases separating them. The CDR3 spells CASSSTKTGSYEQYF. CDR3 nucleotides: TGTGCCAGCAGCAGTACAAAAACAGGCTCCTACGAGCAGTACTTC.

This clonotype was seen a handful of times. The rearrangement uses TRBV11-2 and TRBJ2-3; weak D call: TRBD1 (7 bases). There are 12 residues in the CDR3. V was cut by 4 bases and J by 6 bases, with 8 bases left in between. Germline V gives CDR1 SGHAT, CDR2 FQNNGV. CDR3 bases: TGTGCCAGCAGCTCAGGGGGGGATACGCAGTATTTT. Encoded protein: CASSSGGDTQYF.

The rearrangement joins TRBV20-1 to TRBJ2-1; 10 nucleotides agree with TRBD2. Looked up from germline, CDR1 is DFQATT and CDR2 is SNEGSKA (reference sequence). The CDR3 runs to 18 residues. Trimming cost V 0 bases and J 4 bases; bases outside gene matches: 12. The CDR3 sequence: CSARDPLAGEILYNEQFF. CDR3 bases: TGCAGTGCTAGAGATCCCCTAGCGGGAGAAATTTTATACAATGAGCAGTTCTTC.

The chain has TRBV7-2 and TRBJ2-5; D possibly corresponds to TRBD2 (6 bases). The end of the DNA fits TRBJ2-7 better, so the J call may be wrong. CDR3 length equals 15 residues. CDR1 is SGHTA, CDR2 FQGNSA, per germline. CDR3: CASSLVAMEGYEQYF. The CDR3, as DNA: TGTGCCAGCAGCTTAGTGGCGATGGAGGGATACGAGCAGTACTTC.

The chain recombines TRBV24-1 with TRBJ1-2, with 9 bases lining up with TRBD1. Germline loops: CDR1 KGHDR, CDR2 SFDVKD. The CDR3 sequence is 17 residues long. V lost 0 bases to trimming and J lost 4 bases; unmatched junction nucleotides: 8. CDR3 nucleotides: TGTGCCACCAGTGATTTGCAGGGACAGGGTCGGCTCTATGGCTACACCTTC. Its protein product is CATSDLQGQGRLYGYTF.

This rearrangement joins TRBV6-2 or TRBV6-3 to TRBJ2-3, with TRBD2 identical over 11 bases. CDR1 MNHEY and CDR2 SVGEGT come from the germline V gene. The CDR3 has 17 residues. The ends lost 5 bases at V and 2 bases at J; junction bases unmatched: 9. The CDR3 protein is CASSNHYSGRATDTQYF. The CDR3 bases are TGTGCCAGCAGTAACCACTATAGCGGGAGGGCCACAGATACGCAGTATTTT.

The chain joins TRBV5-1 to TRBJ2-7; tentatively, D is TRBD2 (6 bases). This CDR3 comprises 15 residues. With 5 bases removed from V and 4 bases from J, the gap between germline ends came to 19 bases. CDR1 is SGHRS and CDR2 is YFSETQ in the germline V gene. This CDR3 reads CASRLRDLEGYEQYF. In DNA form, the CDR3 reads TGCGCCAGCAGGTTACGGGACCTGGAGGGGTACGAGCAGTACTTC.

This rearrangement joins TRBV6-6 to TRBJ2-3; D perhaps matches TRBD2 (6 bases). The CDR3 consists of 17 residues. Germline-derived CDR1 and CDR2 are MNHNY and SVGAGI (reference sequence). V was pared by 5 bases and J by 4 bases, with 22 bases between. The CDR3 nucleotides read TGTGCCAGCAGTCAAATGGAGGGTTTAGGTTACCCAGATACGCAGTATTTT. As protein: CASSQMEGLGYPDTQYF.

The gene calls are TRBV20-1 and TRBJ2-7; D perhaps matches TRBD2 (5 bases). V was clipped by 6 bases and J by 2 bases, with 20 bases between them. This CDR3 has 15 amino acids. In germline, CDR1 is DFQATT, CDR2 SNEGSKA (reference sequence). The CDR3 sequence is CSANTPGRITYEQYF. DNA of the CDR3: TGCAGTGCAAACACACCGGGAAGAATTACCTACGAGCAGTACTTC.

The chain recombines TRBV27 with TRBJ1-5; the match to TRBD1 covers 8 bases. With 5 bases clipped from V and 0 bases from J, the junction kept 6 bases outside the gene matches. CDR1 and CDR2 from the germline V gene are MNHEY and SMNVEV (reference sequence). CDR3 size: 16 residues. The CDR3 nucleotides read TGTGCCAGCAGTAAAGGGACAGGACTTAGCAATCAGCCCCAGCATTTT. It codes for CASSKGTGLSNQPQHF.

The V and J genes are TRBV6-1 and TRBJ2-1; D is uncertain. Germline loops: CDR1 MNHNS, CDR2 SASEGT. The CDR3 length is 12 residues. V was cut by 5 bases and J by 7 bases, with 9 bases left in between. The CDR3 bases are TGTGCCAGCAGTATGATCGGTAATGAGCAGTTCTTC. It codes for CASSMIGNEQFF.

The rearrangement uses TRBV15 and TRBJ1-1; D might be TRBD1 (5 bases). CDR1 is LNHNV and CDR2 is YYDKDF in the germline V gene (reference sequence). V shed 3 bases and J shed 7 bases, with 15 bases lying between them. CDR3 length: 14 amino acids. CDR3 in DNA: TGTGCCACCAGCAGGGGTAGAGGGACGGGTGAAGCTTTCTTT. Its protein product is CATSRGRGTGEAFF.

The gene calls are TRBV20-1 and TRBJ2-7, with D unresolved. The germline V and J ends were trimmed by 3 bases and 4 bases, with 10 bases remaining between them. Germline V gene data show CDR1 as DFQATT and CDR2 as SNEGSKA (reference sequence). CDR3 length: 12 residues. CDR3 residues: CSASLRRYEQYF. The DNA for the CDR3 is TGCAGTGCTAGCCTCAGAAGGTACGAGCAGTACTTC.

A note on this clonotype: Mismatch with germline at one junction end may stem from a read error. This chain connects TRBV12-3 or TRBV12-4 to TRBJ1-2; 9 bases fit TRBD1. This CDR3 is 14 amino acids long. Here the CDR3 reads CTSRLGQGTYGYTF. CDR3 in DNA: TGTACCAGCCGCCTAGGACAGGGGACCTATGGCTACACCTTC.

The sample holds a few counts of this clonotype. This chain connects TRBV20-1 to TRBJ2-3, with TRBD2 as a possible D gene (6 bases). The CDR3 extends over 15 amino acids. Per the germline V gene, CDR1 is DFQATT and CDR2 is SNEGSKA (reference sequence). V was shortened by 7 bases and J by 0 bases, with 17 bases between the two germline ends. The CDR3 is CSVVRTKSSTDTQYF. The CDR3 region has the DNA TGCAGTGTGGTCCGGACTAAATCTAGCACAGATACGCAGTATTTT.